Listed below are T cell receptor beta chains from one sample, sequenced in a study of blood T cell repertoires in COVID-19. Using immunoSEQ multiplex PCR, the repertoire was profiled, and TCRdb retains in-frame clones only, with some absent. The sample lists about 290,000 clones; 86% were seen once. The specimen sequenced was peripheral blood. The receptors come from a woman under 40 with active or convalescent COVID-19. Each CDR3 is given with its conserved first and last residue. Fields, in order: J gene, V gene, D gene, clone size, CDR3 protein, CDR3 DNA. A D gene is named only where the DNA matches it firmly. Some rows mark clone size as missing; the rest say once, few, many or name a class of expanded clone.

TRBJ2-7 TRBV21-1 . . CASSKGTGSGEQYF TGTGCCAGCAGCAAAGGAACAGGTTCAGGCGAGCAGTACTTC
TRBJ1-1 TRBV3-1/TRBV3-2 TRBD1 . CASSLGTAVRAFF TGTGCCAGCAGCCTTGGGACAGCAGTTCGAGCTTTCTTT
TRBJ2-3 TRBV6-5 . . CASGHGVNTDTQYF TGTGCCAGCGGTCACGGGGTGAACACAGATACGCAGTATTTT
TRBJ2-5 TRBV5-1 TRBD2 . CASSPGTSGAQETQYF TGCGCCAGCAGCCCGGGGACTAGCGGGGCGCAAGAGACCCAGTACTTC
TRBJ1-2 TRBV11-2 TRBD1 . CASSSRPGTGVNYGYTF TGTGCCAGCAGCTCCAGACCCGGGACAGGCGTGAACTATGGCTACACCTTC
TRBJ1-1 TRBV7-9 TRBD1 . CASSKTTGTGSPNMNTEAFF TGTGCCAGCAGCAAGACGACCGGGACAGGGAGCCCAAACATGAACACTGAAGCTTTCTTT
TRBJ2-6 TRBV24-1 TRBD1 . CATSGPGQGTAGTNVLTF TGTGCCACCAGTGGCCCGGGACAGGGTACTGCTGGGACCAACGTCCTGACTTTC
TRBJ2-7 TRBV9 . . CASSADPGYEQYF TGTGCCAGCAGCGCCGACCCAGGGTACGAGCAGTACTTC
TRBJ1-1 TRBV7-8 . . CASSGGRNTEAFF TGTGCCAGCAGCGGGGGCCGAAACACTGAAGCTTTCTTT
TRBJ2-7 TRBV13 TRBD1 . CASSLVTGDLHEQYF TGTGCCAGCAGCTTAGTAACAGGGGACCTCCACGAGCAGTACTTC
TRBJ1-5 TRBV19 . . CASSVWTVNGNQPQHF TGTGCTAGTAGTGTTTGGACAGTCAACGGGAATCAGCCCCAGCATTTT
TRBJ1-2 TRBV18 TRBD1 . CASSYDRGNGYTF TGTGCCAGCTCATATGACAGGGGAAATGGCTACACCTTC
TRBJ1-5 TRBV7-8 . . CASSSRTGSVGNQPQHF TGTGCCAGCAGCTCCCGCACAGGGTCGGTAGGGAATCAGCCCCAGCATTTT
TRBJ2-7 TRBV5-4 TRBD1 . CASNPGGPSYEQYF TGTGCCAGCAACCCAGGGGGCCCTTCTTACGAGCAGTACTTC
TRBJ1-1 TRBV5-1 . once CASSLFGGSGTEAFF TGCGCCAGCAGCTTGTTCGGCGGGAGTGGGACTGAAGCTTTCTTT
TRBJ2-7 TRBV7-9 . . CASSFTGPSYEQYF TGTGCCAGCAGCTTTACAGGGCCCTCCTACGAGCAGTACTTC
TRBJ2-1 TRBV2 TRBD2 . CASTPRGGRPGEQFF TGTGCCAGCACCCCTCGGGGGGGGCGACCGGGCGAGCAGTTCTTC
TRBJ1-2 TRBV7-9 TRBD1 . CASSLTGANYGYTF TGTGCCAGCAGCTTGACAGGGGCTAACTATGGCTACACCTTC
TRBJ2-5 TRBV19 TRBD2 . CASSIVRGGLETQYF TGTGCCAGTAGTATAGTTCGGGGGGGCCTAGAGACCCAGTACTTC
TRBJ1-1 TRBV30 . . CAWSSSGLGVFF TGTGCCTGGAGTAGTTCGGGACTGGGGGTTTTCTTT
TRBJ2-1 TRBV19 . . CASMLAGFRNEQFF TGTGCCAGTATGTTGGCAGGGTTTAGGAATGAGCAGTTCTTC
TRBJ2-1 TRBV21-1 . . CASSWARWNNEQFF TGTGCCAGCAGCTGGGCCCGGTGGAACAATGAGCAGTTCTTC
TRBJ1-1 TRBV7-3 . once CASSFRVNTEAFF TGTGCCAGCAGCTTCAGGGTGAACACTGAAGCTTTCTTT
TRBJ2-7 TRBV27 . . CASSSGTFYEQYF TGTGCCAGCAGCTCGGGAACGTTCTACGAGCAGTACTTC
TRBJ2-7 TRBV10-1 TRBD1 . CASRVPGQGSYEQYF TGCGCCAGCAGGGTTCCGGGACAGGGAAGCTACGAGCAGTACTTC
TRBJ2-2 TRBV7-3 . . CASRTGTSEAGELFF TGTGCCAGCCGAACCGGGACAAGTGAGGCCGGGGAGCTGTTTTTT
TRBJ1-2 TRBV6-2/TRBV6-3 TRBD1 . CASSLRQGYGYTF TGTGCCAGCAGCCTACGACAGGGCTATGGCTACACCTTC
TRBJ2-5 TRBV4-3 . . CASSQDWTAETQYF TGCGCCAGCAGCCAAGATTGGACTGCGGAGACCCAGTACTTC
TRBJ2-7 TRBV6-5 TRBD1 once CASRDDRGLIYEQYF TGTGCCAGCAGAGACGACAGGGGGCTAATCTACGAGCAGTACTTC
TRBJ2-7 TRBV18 . . CASSEGPGEQYF TGTGCCAGCTCCGAGGGTCCGGGCGAGCAGTACTTC
TRBJ1-1 TRBV19 . . CASSITGTMNTEAFF TGTGCCAGTAGTATAACAGGGACCATGAACACTGAAGCTTTCTTT
TRBJ2-2 TRBV24-1 . . CATSQTGIGELFF TGTGCCACCAGTCAGACAGGAATCGGGGAGCTGTTTTTT
TRBJ1-2 TRBV28 TRBD1 . CASTQGEYGYTF TGTGCCAGCACACAGGGGGAGTATGGCTACACCTTC
TRBJ1-1 TRBV18 . few CASSPRAEFEAFF TGTGCCAGCTCACCACGGGCAGAGTTTGAAGCTTTCTTT
TRBJ1-1 TRBV19 . once CASSTTVNTEAFF TGTGCCAGTAGCACAACAGTGAACACTGAAGCTTTCTTT
TRBJ2-2 TRBV4-2 . . CASSQVGGSGTGELFF TGTGCCAGCAGCCAAGTGGGGGGTTCGGGTACCGGGGAGCTGTTTTTT
TRBJ2-3 TRBV19 . . CASRYGVSTDTQYF TGTGCCAGTAGGTACGGGGTTAGCACAGATACGCAGTATTTT
TRBJ2-1 TRBV18 TRBD2 . CASTLSGGSNEQFF TGTGCCAGCACACTTAGCGGGGGGTCCAATGAGCAGTTCTTC
TRBJ1-6 TRBV5-1 TRBD1 . CASSSGQFSSYNSPLHF TGCGCCAGCAGCTCGGGACAGTTCAGCTCCTATAATTCACCCCTCCACTTT
TRBJ2-5 TRBV3-1/TRBV3-2 . . CASSRARVGKETQYF TGTGCCAGCAGCCGGGCCAGGGTAGGGAAAGAGACCCAGTACTTC